This T cell receptor (beta chain) was sequenced in a study of blood T cell repertoires in COVID-19. The method was immunoSEQ multiplex PCR; TCRdb's version includes in-frame clones alone and lacks a portion of them. The sample has hundreds of thousands of clones, 85% to 90% seen once; the top ten hold 2% to 2.5%. Germline CDR1 is SNHLY and CDR2 is FYNNEI. This CDR3 comprises 14 residues. Trimming left V 3 bases short and J 3 bases short, with 12 bases between. The sequencing sample was made of PBMCs or T cells enriched from blood (not recorded which). The TCR was taken from a woman aged 60-75 years in a cohort exposed to, infected with or recovered from COVID-19 (not recorded which). The chain combines TRBV2 with TRBJ2-7, with a possible D match to TRBD1 (6 bases). CDR3 sequence reads: CASSEGAGLYEQYF. CDR3 sequence (DNA): TGTGCCAGCAGTGAGGGGGCCGGCCTCTACGAGCAGTACTTC.